These 24 T cell receptor beta chains share one sample of origin, sequenced in a study of spatial heterogeneity in lung cancer. These receptors' targets are unknown. Time point meaning: sample taken at primary tumor resection. Whole-study findings and limits: The study found that expanded intratumoral alpha and beta TCR counts tracked tumor mutation counts.

MiXCR, run by TCRdb on the 5' RACE reads, gives a single entry per CDR3 protein. The data show 9,000 to 10,000 distinct CDR3 sequences, more than 13% seen once. Sequences were derived from lung tumor tissue, sampled at surgery. These receptors were collected from a male donor with early-stage non-small cell lung cancer.

Of note for this clonotype: As an off-target read in a library built for alpha chains, this beta chain has a frequency of little significance. The rearrangement links TRBV25-1 to TRBJ1-2; a possible D gene is TRBD1 (6 bases). CDR3 length: 13 residues. V was pared by 6 bases and J by 3 bases, with 11 bases between. CDR1 and CDR2 from the germline V gene are MGHDK and SYGVNS. The CDR3 region has the DNA TGTGCCAGCAGGAGGGGGGTTGACTATGGCTACACCTTC. Protein sequence: CASRRGVDYGYTF.

The table lists this clonotype with many counts. This beta chain lies outside the target of a library built for alpha chains; its clone size means little. V usage is TRBV4-1 and J usage is TRBJ2-6; TRBD2 aligns across 14 bases. The CDR3 consists of 17 residues. V lost 4 bases, J lost 2 bases, and 1 base stayed unmatched. The germline V gene has CDR1 MGHRA and CDR2 YSYEKL. This chain's CDR3 is CASSPGLAGAGANVLTF. The DNA of the CDR3 is TGCGCCAGCAGCCCGGGACTAGCGGGGGCTGGGGCCAACGTCCTGACTTTC.

A word on this clonotype: In a library made to pick up alpha chains, this beta chain is a stray read with a size that means little. The genes are TRBV7-2 and TRBJ1-1; no definite D call. V was pared by 1 base and J by 4 bases, with 7 bases between. The CDR3 runs to 13 residues. The germline V gene encodes CDR1 SGHTA and CDR2 FQGNSA. The CDR3 spells CASSLGAGTEAFF. In nucleotides, the CDR3 is TGTGCCAGCAGCTTAGGGGCAGGCACTGAAGCTTTCTTT.

This clonotype has at least ten counts. Since the library was made to target alpha chains, this beta chain is a stray read and its abundance is not meaningful. The chain couples TRBV6-1 to TRBJ2-1; 7 bases match TRBD2. V was pared by 4 bases and J by 2 bases, with 5 bases of the junction left unmatched. Per the germline V gene, CDR1 is MNHNS and CDR2 is SASEGT. The CDR3 is 15 amino acids. The CDR3 spells CASSVREGTYNEQFF. DNA for the CDR3: TGTGCCAGCAGTGTGAGGGAGGGCACCTACAATGAGCAGTTCTTC.

This clonotype appeared many times. Since the library was made to target alpha chains, this beta chain is a stray read and its abundance is not meaningful. The gene calls are TRBV6-2 or TRBV6-3 and TRBJ1-1, with D perhaps TRBD1 (5 bases). The CDR3 loop spans 16 amino acids. The germline V gene encodes CDR1 MNHEY and CDR2 SVGEGT. V was cut by 0 bases and J by 1 base, with 12 bases left in between. CDR3 nucleotides: TGTGCCAGCAGTTACTCTTCCGAGACAGAGAACACTGAAGCTTTCTTT. Encoded protein: CASSYSSETENTEAFF.

By sample fraction, this clonotype is medium-sized. This beta chain is a stray read from a library made for alpha chains; its abundance is not meaningful. The chain employs TRBV6-1 and TRBJ2-1; D not certain. CDR1 and CDR2 (germline): MNHNS, SASEGT. The CDR3 loop spans 14 amino acids. The V gene lost 0 bases and the J gene lost 10 bases, with 13 bases spanning the gap. As DNA, the CDR3 is TGTGCCAGCAGTGAAGCGTTCGACTTGAGGGAGCAGTTCTTC. It is translated as CASSEAFDLREQFF.

There are many counts of this clonotype. The library was designed around alpha chains, so this beta chain is a stray read whose abundance carries little weight. The chain combines TRBV9 with TRBJ2-3; no reliable D call. CDR1 and CDR2 (germline): SGDLS, YYNGEE. Trimming removed 3 bases at V and 2 bases at J, with 4 bases between. The CDR3 consists of 12 residues. CDR3 sequence (DNA): TGTGCCAGCAGCGCGGACACAGATACGCAGTATTTT. It is translated as CASSADTDTQYF.

This clonotype appeared a few times. This beta chain represents an off-target read in a library built for alpha chains; its size is of limited meaning. V gene TRBV7-2 combines with J gene TRBJ2-1; 7 positions match TRBD1. Trimming removed 1 base from V and 9 bases from J; junction bases left unmatched: 12. This CDR3 is 16 amino acids long. CDR1 and CDR2 (germline): SGHTA, FQGNSA. Here the CDR3 reads CASSLGGQRRQGEQFF. The DNA for the CDR3 is TGTGCCAGCAGCTTAGGGGGACAGCGCAGGCAGGGTGAGCAGTTCTTC.

This clonotype appeared many times. In a library made to pick up alpha chains, this beta chain is a stray read with a size that means little. The V call is TRBV12-3 or TRBV12-4, the J call TRBJ1-4, with D perhaps TRBD1 (6 bases). V gave up 5 bases and J gave up 8 bases, with 15 bases separating them. The CDR3 runs 14 residues. CDR3 region: CASSPLDRREKLFF. For the CDR3, the DNA is TGTGCCAGCAGTCCTCTCGACAGGCGGGAAAAACTGTTTTTT.

On this clonotype itself: A single base separates this from a much larger clone, so it may be a read error. This beta chain lies outside the target of a library built for alpha chains; its clone size means little. V usage is TRBV2 and J usage is TRBJ2-6; TRBD1 aligns across 8 bases. The CDR3 contains 15 residues. V dropped 5 bases and J dropped 6; count of bases not matched to a gene: 6. The germline V gene encodes CDR1 SNHLY and CDR2 FYNNEI. The DNA of the CDR3 is TGTGCCAGCAGTTTCCAGGGGGCTGTGGCCAACGTCCTGACTTTC. Encoded protein: CASSFQGAVANVLTF.

This clonotype has ten or more counts. The library was prepared for alpha chains; this beta chain is a stray read, so its frequency means little. This chain connects TRBV27 to TRBJ1-6; no clear D. Germline CDR1 and CDR2: MNHEY and SMNVEV (reference sequence). The CDR3 is 13 residues long. Trimming pared 5 bases from V and 8 bases from J, leaving 10 bases between. CDR3 nucleotide sequence: TGTGCCAGCAGTCTACAGTCGGATTCACCCCTCCACTTT. It yields the protein CASSLQSDSPLHF.

This clonotype was picked up many times. This beta chain turned up in a library designed for alpha chains; as an off-target read, its abundance says little. The chain joins TRBV21-1 to TRBJ2-7; the table's D call, TRBD1, has no DNA check behind it. TRBV21-1 is marked as a pseudogene. The CDR3 consists of 17 residues. The CDR3 here is CASSKYFSRAGINEQYF. CDR3 nucleotides: TGTGCCAGCAGCAAATACTTTTCCCGGGCAGGGATAAACGAGCAGTACTTC.

Worth noting for this clonotype: This beta chain came through as a stray read in a library set up for alpha chains, and its size says little. V usage is TRBV5-1 and J usage is TRBJ2-6; D ambiguous. This CDR3 comprises 15 residues. Trimming removed 0 bases at V and 4 bases at J, with 8 bases between. The germline V gene has CDR1 SGHRS and CDR2 YFSETQ. CDR3 DNA sequence: TGCGCCAGCAGCTTGGGACATCCCGGGGCCAACGTCCTGACTTTC. Translation gives CASSLGHPGANVLTF.

A note on this clonotype: For a library built for alpha chains, this beta chain is a stray read; little rests on its size. The chain couples TRBV29-1 to TRBJ2-5; TRBD2 matches 7 bases. CDR3 length equals 12 residues. In germline, CDR1 is SQVTM, CDR2 ANQGSEA. Trimming removed 3 bases from V and 3 bases from J; junction bases left unmatched: 1. As DNA, the CDR3 is TGCAGCGTTGATCGGGGGGAAGAGACCCAGTACTTC. Its translation is CSVDRGEETQYF.

This clonotype came up many times. In a library made to pick up alpha chains, this beta chain is a stray read with a size that means little. This chain uses TRBV20-1 with TRBJ2-5; 15 nucleotides match TRBD2. Trimming cost V 6 bases and J 5 bases; bases outside gene matches: 4. Germline CDR1 is DFQATT and CDR2 is SNEGSKA (reference sequence). This CDR3 spans 14 amino acids. Here the CDR3 DNA reads TGCAGTGCCGGACTAGCGGGAGGGCCGGAGACCCAGTACTTC. Translated: CSAGLAGGPETQYF.

With regard to this clonotype: This beta chain is an unintended read in a library built for alpha chains; its size means little. CDR3 residues: CAISEPTLNTEAFF. In nucleotides, the CDR3 is TGTGCCATCAGTGAGCCTACATTGAACACTGAAGCTTTCTTT. The chain joins TRBV10-3 to TRBJ1-1; D call uncertain. With 2 bases removed from V and 0 bases from J, the gap between germline ends came to 7 bases. From germline, CDR1 is ENHRY and CDR2 SYGVKD. There are 14 residues in the CDR3.

On this clonotype itself: Since it is a stray read in a library aimed at alpha chains, this beta chain has a size that is not meaningful. The CDR3 nucleotides read TGCAGTGGACTAGCGGAAAACACAGATACGCAGTATTTT. It translates to CSGLAENTDTQYF. The V gene is TRBV20-1, the J gene TRBJ2-3; 9 positions agree with TRBD2. V dropped 7 bases and J dropped 2; count of bases not matched to a gene: 4. This CDR3 is 13 amino acids long. Per germline, CDR1 DFQATT and CDR2 SNEGSKA (reference sequence).

This clonotype came up many times. Since it is a stray read in a library aimed at alpha chains, this beta chain has a size that is not meaningful. The chain joins TRBV9 to TRBJ2-1; TRBD2 aligns across 9 bases. Trimming removed 1 base from V and 8 bases from J; junction bases left unmatched: 7. The length of the CDR3 is 15 residues. Germline V CDR1 and CDR2: SGDLS, YYNGEE. The DNA of the CDR3 is TGTGCCAGCAGCGTAATGATAGCGGGAGTTGATGAGCAGTTCTTC. Protein: CASSVMIAGVDEQFF.

This clonotype is judged medium-sized. This beta chain is an off-target read within a library intended for alpha chains, so its frequency means little. The chain combines TRBV13 with TRBJ2-1; D possibly uses TRBD1 or TRBD2 (6 bases each). Trimming removed 1 base from V and 0 bases from J, with 10 bases in between. This CDR3 spans 16 amino acids. From germline, CDR1 is PRHDT and CDR2 FYEKMQ (reference sequence). The DNA for the CDR3 is TGTGCCAGCAGCTTAGAGGGGGGTAGCTCCTACAATGAGCAGTTCTTC. Its translation: CASSLEGGSSYNEQFF. The complete variable domain, with remaining parts taken from reference TRBV13 and TRBJ2-1, reads AAGVIQSPRHLIKEKRETATLKCYPIPRHDTVYWYQQGPGQDPQFLISFYEKMQSDKGSIPDRFSAQQFSDYHSELNMSSLELGDSALYFCASSLEGGSSYNEQFFGPGTRLTVL.

This clonotype was observed many times. A library made for alpha chains picked up this beta chain off target, so its size means little. The V and J genes are TRBV14 and TRBJ2-5, with 8 bases aligning to TRBD2. V lost 4 bases, J lost 2 bases, and 9 bases stayed unmatched. Germline V CDR1 and CDR2: SGHDN, FVKESK. This CDR3 is built from 16 residues. CDR3 DNA: TGTGCCAGCAGCCTGCCCGGGACTAGAGGACAAGAGACCCAGTACTTC. As protein: CASSLPGTRGQETQYF.

This clonotype was recorded many times. This beta chain appears as a stray read in a library generated for alpha chains; its size is not informative. The chain joins TRBV7-9 to TRBJ2-3, with no clear D. Trimming cost V 1 base and J 1 base, with 12 bases left between them. Germline-derived CDR1 and CDR2 are SEHNR and FQNEAQ (reference sequence). CDR3 length: 16 residues. The CDR3 region is CASSLVEMSGTDTQYF. CDR3 coding DNA: TGTGCCAGCAGCTTAGTAGAAATGAGCGGCACAGATACGCAGTATTTT. Full variable domain (missing parts from reference TRBV7-9 and TRBJ2-3): DTGVSQNPRHKITKRGQNVTFRCDPISEHNRLYWYRQTLGQGPEFLTYFQNEAQLEKSRLLSDRFSAERPKGSFSTLEIQRTEQGDSAMYLCASSLVEMSGTDTQYFGPGTRLTVL.

This clonotype occurred many times. Because this beta chain is a stray read in a library intended to capture alpha chains, its abundance should not be given much weight. V is TRBV18 and J is TRBJ1-2; D possibly corresponds to TRBD1 (6 bases). CDR1 is KGHSH and CDR2 is LQKENI in the germline V gene. This CDR3 is 13 amino acids long. V was shortened by 5 bases and J by 0 bases, with 7 bases between the two germline ends. This chain's CDR3 is CASSGGSNYGYTF. CDR3 DNA sequence: TGTGCCAGCTCAGGGGGCTCTAACTATGGCTACACCTTC.

Worth noting for this clonotype: The library was prepared for alpha chains; this beta chain is a stray read, so its frequency means little. As DNA, the CDR3 is TGCGCCAGCAGAAGGGGGACCAATCAGCCCCAGCATTTT. Translated: CASRRGTNQPQHF. The rearrangement joins TRBV10-2 to TRBJ1-5, with a tentative D call TRBD1 (6 bases). Germline assignment: CDR1 WSHSY and CDR2 SAAADI. Trimming took 6 bases from V and 3 from J, leaving 9 bases between them. The CDR3 runs 13 residues.

In this sample, this clonotype turned up many times. Since the library was made to target alpha chains, this beta chain is a stray read and its abundance is not meaningful. This chain links TRBV3-1 with TRBJ1-1, with unresolved D. Per germline, CDR1 LGHDT and CDR2 YNNKEL (reference sequence). V dropped 3 bases and J dropped 1 base, with 6 bases sitting between them. The length of the CDR3 is 13 residues. The CDR3 DNA reads as TGTGCCAGCAGCCACCGTGGGAACACTGAAGCTTTCTTT. Translating gives CASSHRGNTEAFF.